Reported below is one T cell receptor beta chain. Only one count was recorded for this clone. What this receptor recognizes is not known. Base-call qualities are not available, and no considerably larger clone is one nucleotide away. The data are from a study of blood T cell repertoires in COVID-19 (dated by TCRdb to the early 2020s). The study in broad terms: Collaborator samples came from the United States, Italy and Spain and covered acute and convalescent phases of COVID-19. A freely available public database, intended as a resource for researchers studying the immune response to SARS-CoV-2, is where the repertoires were released. The prospective study material was composed of cDNA or gDNA derived from T cells, B-cell-depleted T cells, or PBMCs. Where available, HLA class I and class II types were obtained from metadata supplied by the sample provider rather than from assay-based typing. The samples were drawn from two sources: the first 160 participants of the ongoing ImmuneRACE study, and 1,200 or so subjects contributed by 6 global collaborators. Subjects who had been exposed to COVID-19, were actively infected with it, or had recovered from it provided the deeply sampled blood TCRbeta repertoires that made up the dataset. The sample metadata nearly always contained a de-identified subject ID, COVID-19 status, age in years and sex. What the study reported, not specific to this receptor: How much clinical and demographic metadata was included differed by source and by participant, and the metadata was provided uncurated.

V is cut by 2 bases and J by 3 bases, and the space between the germline ends is 11 bases. As encoded in the germline V gene, CDR1 is SGDLS while CDR2 is YYNGEE. The CDR3 spans 15 residues, from the cysteine through the phenylalanine. The DNA shown is the 45-base CDR3, in frame from base 1. TCRbeta CDR3 regions were amplified from genomic DNA by means of the immunoSEQ Assay, a bias-controlled multiplex PCR. As for the authors' bioinformatics: Nucleated cell counts per sample were estimated from amplification of reference gene primers within the assay. Sequence reads were collapsed and filtered to measure the absolute abundance of every unique TCRbeta CDR3 rearrangement. For each sample, productive Simpson clonality was calculated as the square root of Simpson's diversity index across productive rearrangements. TCRdb obtained this table from immuneACCESS and retained in-frame rearrangements with V and J assigned. These tables miss some clones; where compared with another copy, unresolved V genes account for less than half of the shortfall, and the remainder is unexplained. V and J calls and clone size are copied from that table; D and trimming were computed from the DNA. The sample includes about 220,000 clones, with 80% observed a single time. Over 10% of the sample is held by the ten biggest clonotypes.

Collaborating institutions collected whole blood in K2EDTA tubes following their own protocols. For TCRbeta analysis, collaborators shipped samples as frozen whole blood, isolated PBMCs, or DNA extracted from either of those sample types. The sequence was obtained from a human donor in a cohort sampled during active COVID-19. The source material was peripheral blood. This chain joins TRBV9 to TRBJ1-4; the D segment cannot be called with confidence. The CDR3 in this case is CASSVDWEANEKLFF. The DNA is TGTGCCAGCAGCGTCGACTGGGAGGCTAATGAAAAACTGTTTTTT.